The rows below give T cell receptor beta chains drawn from one sample of a study of T cell responses to AZD1222 COVID-19 vaccine. The assay was immunoSEQ multiplex PCR, and TCRdb's table has in-frame clones only and misses some. The data show 80,000 or so clones, approximately 90% seen once. The sample was peripheral blood, taken on day 0 of MenACWY control vaccination. These receptors originate from an adult in good health. The CDR3 runs from the conserved cysteine through the conserved F or W. The order of the fields is clone size, V gene, J gene, D gene, CDR3 protein, CDR3 DNA. The D gene is left open where the match is weak. The size field is filled for only some rows; it gives once, few, many or a size class.

clone size: .
V gene: TRBV24-1
J gene: TRBJ1-2
D gene: .
CDR3 protein: CATTPPYSYTF
CDR3 DNA: TGTGCCACCACCCCTCCTTATAGCTACACCTTC

clone size: .
V gene: TRBV2
J gene: TRBJ2-3
D gene: .
CDR3 protein: CASSERGYRDQDTQYF
CDR3 DNA: TGTGCCAGCAGTGAACGGGGCTACCGGGACCAAGATACGCAGTATTTT

clone size: .
V gene: TRBV7-9
J gene: TRBJ2-3
D gene: .
CDR3 protein: CASSPADTQYF
CDR3 DNA: TGTGCCAGCAGCCCTGCCGATACGCAGTATTTT

clone size: once
V gene: TRBV19
J gene: TRBJ2-3
D gene: TRBD2
CDR3 protein: CASSATSAVGDTQYF
CDR3 DNA: TGTGCCAGCTCCGCTACTAGCGCGGTCGGAGATACGCAGTATTTT

clone size: .
V gene: TRBV2
J gene: TRBJ2-1
D gene: .
CDR3 protein: CASTGNNEQFF
CDR3 DNA: TGTGCCAGCACGGGAAACAATGAGCAGTTCTTC

clone size: few
V gene: TRBV30
J gene: TRBJ2-4
D gene: TRBD2
CDR3 protein: CAWSVEREGNIQYF
CDR3 DNA: TGTGCCTGGAGTGTGGAGCGGGAAGGGAACATTCAGTACTTC

clone size: .
V gene: TRBV28
J gene: TRBJ2-4
D gene: .
CDR3 protein: CASSTPPVNIQYF
CDR3 DNA: TGTGCCAGCAGTACACCTCCCGTAAACATTCAGTACTTC

clone size: .
V gene: TRBV5-4
J gene: TRBJ2-7
D gene: TRBD2
CDR3 protein: CASSYPGAGAPHEQYF
CDR3 DNA: TGTGCCAGCAGCTACCCCGGAGCGGGAGCCCCCCACGAGCAGTACTTC

clone size: .
V gene: TRBV19
J gene: TRBJ2-1
D gene: .
CDR3 protein: CASSNLMMFNEQFF
CDR3 DNA: TGTGCCAGTAGTAACCTTATGATGTTTAATGAGCAGTTCTTC

clone size: once
V gene: TRBV6-5
J gene: TRBJ1-1
D gene: .
CDR3 protein: CASSSPPAEAFF
CDR3 DNA: TGTGCCAGCAGTTCCCCGCCCGCTGAAGCTTTCTTT

clone size: .
V gene: TRBV5-1
J gene: TRBJ2-5
D gene: .
CDR3 protein: CASSLRQKVQETQYF
CDR3 DNA: TGCGCCAGCAGCTTAAGACAGAAAGTCCAAGAGACCCAGTACTTC

clone size: .
V gene: TRBV27
J gene: TRBJ2-5
D gene: .
CDR3 protein: CASSMGSRGRVLETQYF
CDR3 DNA: TGTGCCAGCTCAATGGGCTCTCGGGGGCGGGTCCTGGAGACCCAGTACTTC

clone size: .
V gene: TRBV6-6
J gene: TRBJ1-3
D gene: TRBD1
CDR3 protein: CATGGGGNTIYF
CDR3 DNA: TGTGCCACCGGAGGGGGCGGAAACACCATATATTTT

clone size: .
V gene: TRBV10-3
J gene: TRBJ2-1
D gene: TRBD2
CDR3 protein: CAISEFGREANNEQFF
CDR3 DNA: TGTGCCATCAGTGAGTTTGGGCGGGAGGCTAACAATGAGCAGTTCTTC

clone size: .
V gene: TRBV6-1
J gene: TRBJ2-7
D gene: TRBD1
CDR3 protein: CASSLRQGVAYEQYF
CDR3 DNA: TGTGCCAGCAGCCTCCGACAGGGGGTAGCCTACGAGCAGTACTTC

clone size: .
V gene: TRBV9
J gene: TRBJ2-2
D gene: .
CDR3 protein: CASSAVMSAGGELFF
CDR3 DNA: TGTGCCAGCAGCGCCGTGATGAGCGCGGGCGGGGAGCTGTTTTTT

clone size: .
V gene: TRBV19
J gene: TRBJ2-1
D gene: .
CDR3 protein: CASSIDGTTYNEQFF
CDR3 DNA: TGTGCCAGTAGTATAGATGGGACAACCTACAATGAGCAGTTCTTC

clone size: .
V gene: TRBV9
J gene: TRBJ1-4
D gene: .
CDR3 protein: CASSASEYEKLFF
CDR3 DNA: TGTGCCAGCAGCGCCTCAGAGTATGAAAAACTGTTTTTT

clone size: .
V gene: TRBV20-1
J gene: TRBJ1-2
D gene: TRBD1
CDR3 protein: CSASESTGGYYGYTF
CDR3 DNA: TGCAGTGCTAGTGAATCGACAGGGGGCTACTATGGCTACACCTTC

clone size: few
V gene: TRBV6-1
J gene: TRBJ2-7
D gene: .
CDR3 protein: CASSEPNRDQYEQYF
CDR3 DNA: TGTGCCAGCAGTGAACCTAACCGGGACCAATACGAGCAGTACTTC

clone size: .
V gene: TRBV3-1/TRBV3-2
J gene: TRBJ1-5
D gene: .
CDR3 protein: CASSHIKWDLWYNQPQHF
CDR3 DNA: TGTGCCAGCAGCCACATAAAATGGGACCTATGGTACAATCAGCCCCAGCATTTT

clone size: .
V gene: TRBV24-1
J gene: TRBJ1-4
D gene: .
CDR3 protein: CATSETAGVGKLFF
CDR3 DNA: TGTGCCACCAGTGAAACAGCCGGGGTAGGGAAACTGTTTTTT

clone size: few
V gene: TRBV19
J gene: TRBJ1-1
D gene: TRBD1
CDR3 protein: CASSIRDRIEAFF
CDR3 DNA: TGTGCCAGTAGTATCCGGGACAGGATCGAAGCTTTCTTT

clone size: .
V gene: TRBV6-5
J gene: TRBJ1-1
D gene: .
CDR3 protein: CASSLGDTEAFF
CDR3 DNA: TGTGCCAGCAGTCTAGGGGACACTGAAGCTTTCTTT

clone size: .
V gene: TRBV5-1
J gene: TRBJ2-2
D gene: TRBD2
CDR3 protein: CASSPGLAGTLGELFF
CDR3 DNA: TGCGCCAGCAGCCCCGGACTAGCGGGGACCCTTGGGGAGCTGTTTTTT

clone size: .
V gene: TRBV2
J gene: TRBJ1-5
D gene: .
CDR3 protein: CASRGYGQPQHF
CDR3 DNA: TGTGCCAGCAGGGGGTATGGTCAGCCCCAGCATTTT

clone size: few
V gene: TRBV30
J gene: TRBJ1-5
D gene: .
CDR3 protein: CAWGKQGNQPQHF
CDR3 DNA: TGTGCCTGGGGTAAACAGGGCAATCAGCCCCAGCATTTT

clone size: .
V gene: TRBV7-9
J gene: TRBJ1-2
D gene: .
CDR3 protein: CASSLSPPMNYGYTF
CDR3 DNA: TGTGCCAGCAGCTTAAGTCCACCGATGAACTATGGCTACACCTTC

clone size: .
V gene: TRBV19
J gene: TRBJ1-2
D gene: TRBD1
CDR3 protein: CASLQQGASRDYGYTF
CDR3 DNA: TGTGCCAGTCTTCAACAGGGGGCGTCCCGGGACTATGGCTACACCTTC

clone size: .
V gene: TRBV25-1
J gene: TRBJ1-2
D gene: .
CDR3 protein: CASSELTGPNYGYTF
CDR3 DNA: TGTGCCAGCAGTGAACTTACTGGCCCGAACTATGGCTACACCTTC

clone size: .
V gene: TRBV7-7
J gene: TRBJ2-3
D gene: .
CDR3 protein: CASSLGDLTDTQYF
CDR3 DNA: TGTGCCAGCAGCTTAGGGGACCTCACAGATACGCAGTATTTT

clone size: .
V gene: TRBV30
J gene: TRBJ1-4
D gene: .
CDR3 protein: CASSGGTGSNEKLFF
CDR3 DNA: TGTGCCTCAAGTGGAGGGACCGGATCTAATGAAAAACTGTTTTTT

clone size: .
V gene: TRBV13
J gene: TRBJ2-2
D gene: .
CDR3 protein: CASTPGRAANTGELFF
CDR3 DNA: TGTGCCAGCACTCCAGGACGGGCCGCGAACACCGGGGAGCTGTTTTTT

clone size: .
V gene: TRBV5-1
J gene: TRBJ2-7
D gene: TRBD2
CDR3 protein: CASSETTSGAYEQYF
CDR3 DNA: TGCGCCAGCAGCGAAACAACTAGCGGGGCCTACGAGCAGTACTTC

clone size: .
V gene: TRBV14
J gene: TRBJ2-6
D gene: .
CDR3 protein: CASTGSGGGANVLTF
CDR3 DNA: TGTGCCAGCACTGGTAGCGGCGGGGGGGCCAACGTCCTGACTTTC